The 27 T cell receptor delta chains in this list originate from one sample, sequenced in a study of gamma-delta chains in newborns, infants, children. TCRdb re-processed the reads via CATT. The sample has roughly 3,100 delta-chain clones, 0.3% seen once. The sample comprised blood. Every receptor here comes from a child who was a newborn, infant or young child, either healthy, febrile or measles-vaccinated (not recorded which).

With respect to this clone: With only one base between it and a far larger clone, this is likely a read error. At the DNA level, this CDR3 is encoded by other sequences in the same sample as well. CDR3 sequence reads: CACDNTGGYPSSWDTRQMFF. CDR3 sequence (DNA): TGTGCCTGTGACAATACTGGGGGATACCCTAGCTCATGGGACACCCGACAGATGTTTTTC. The V and J genes are TRDV2 and TRDJ3; 12 nucleotides match TRDD3. This CDR3 is 20 amino acids long. Germline V gene sequence: CDR1 GEAIGNYY, CDR2 EKD. The trim removed 2 bases at V and 4 bases at J, leaving 11 bases unmatched.

This clone was seen a handful of times. The protein that TCRdb holds for this DNA derives from a much larger clone and differs from the translated DNA at residue 5, which likely indicates a read error; the protein shown here is translated from the DNA. The rearrangement joins TRAV29/DV5 to TRDJ2; 9 nucleotides match TRDD3. This CDR3 is built from 16 residues. Germline CDR1 is NSMFDY and CDR2 is ISSIKDK. Trimming took 1 base from V and 5 from J; bases not matched to a gene: 9. The CDR3 nucleotides are TGTGCAGCAAGCAAGGTCGGGCTGGGGGATACAGCACAACTCTTCTTT. Residues: CAASKVGLGDTAQLFF.

This clone was picked up a small number of times. The protein held in TCRdb is that of a much larger clone and does not match this DNA's translation at residue 10, likely because of a read error; the protein shown is translated from the DNA. The genes are TRAV29/DV5 and TRDJ3; 9 nucleotides agree with TRDD3. CDR3 length equals 19 residues. Germline CDR1 reads NSMFDY; CDR2 reads ISSIKDK. The CDR3 DNA reads as TGTGCAGCGAGCGAAGTTTACTGGGGGAACTCCTGGGACACCCGACAGATGTTTTTC. Its protein product is CAASEVYWGNSWDTRQMFF.

A word on this clone: A far more abundant clone sits one base away, making this likely a read error. The chain recombines TRDV2 with TRDJ2; TRDD3 matches 12 bases. Per germline, CDR1 GEAIGNYY and CDR2 EKD. This CDR3 is built from 18 residues. Here the CDR3 reads CAGDPLLGDTFLTAQLFF. CDR3 in DNA: TGTGCCGGTGACCCTCTACTGGGGGATACCTTTTTGACAGCACAACTCTTCTTT.

Worth noting for this clone: TCRdb's listed protein matches a much larger clone and diverges from this DNA's translation at residue 2, likely through a read error; the protein shown comes from the DNA. The chain has TRDV2 and TRDJ2; 12 positions match TRDD3. Germline lookup yields CDR1 GEAIGNYY and CDR2 EKD. The CDR3 is made up of 18 amino acids. CDR3 DNA sequence: TGTTCCTGTGACACCGGGTTGGGGACTGGGGGATACCTAGCACAACTCTTCTTT. This sequence encodes CSCDTGLGTGGYLAQLFF.

In this sample, this clone turned up a few times. One base separates it from a far larger clone, so it is likely a read error. Other DNA sequences within the sample encode an identical CDR3. The chain uses TRDV2 and TRDJ3, with 10 bases that match TRDD3. The J segment lost 4 bases and the V segment lost 0 bases, leaving 11 bases of the junction unmatched. This CDR3 is 20 amino acids long. Germline CDR1 reads GEAIGNYY; CDR2 reads EKD. In DNA form, the CDR3 reads TGTGCCTGTGACACCGTACTGGGGGATCAGGGCGCTTGGGACACCCGACAGATGTTTTTC. This encodes CACDTVLGDQGAWDTRQMFF.

About this clone itself: A far larger clone is only one base removed, so a read error is likely. The same CDR3 is also encoded by other DNA sequences in this sample. The rearrangement joins TRDV2 to TRDJ3; perhaps TRDD3 as D (5 bases). Looked up from germline, CDR1 is GEAIGNYY and CDR2 is EKD. This CDR3 contains 18 residues. In DNA, the CDR3 is TGTGCCTGCGACACCGCGGGGGCCAGCTCCTGGGACACCCGACAGATGTTTTTC. Translation: CACDTAGASSWDTRQMFF.

This clone was found a few times. This likely traces to a read error, being one base from a far larger clone. This sample also contains other DNA sequences that code for the same CDR3. V gene TRDV2 combines with J gene TRDJ2; D may be TRDD3 (6 bases). This CDR3 has 18 amino acids. The ends were cut back, 0 bases at V and 0 bases at J, with 16 bases in the middle. CDR1 is GEAIGNYY, CDR2 EKD, per germline. For the CDR3, the DNA is TGTGCCTGTGACACCTTACTGGGTGGATACTCTTTGACAGCACAACTCTTCTTT. Translation gives CACDTLLGGYSLTAQLFF.

This clone appeared a few times. The amino acid sequence in TCRdb belongs to a much larger clone and departs from this DNA's translation at residue 4, likely a sequencing read error; the sequence shown is translated from the DNA. The chain recombines TRDV2 with TRDJ3; 9 bases agree with TRDD3. The CDR3 is made up of 20 amino acids. The germline V gene encodes CDR1 GEAIGNYY and CDR2 EKD. Unmatched junction bases numbered 13, after V lost 5 bases and J lost 0 bases. CDR3 region: CACVRTGGRLSSWDTRQMFF. CDR3 DNA sequence: TGTGCCTGTGTCCGTACTGGGGGACGACTTAGCTCCTGGGACACCCGACAGATGTTTTTC.

A word on this clone: A far larger clone is just one base off, so this is likely a read error. V gene TRDV2 combines with J gene TRDJ3; TRDD3 matches 11 bases. The CDR3 contains 21 residues. Germline CDR1 GEAIGNYY, CDR2 EKD. CDR3 residues: CACDSAGGYSPSSWDTRQTFF. The CDR3 DNA reads as TGTGCCTGTGACTCGGCTGGGGGATACTCACCTAGCTCCTGGGACACCCGACAGACGTTTTTC.

Note on this clone: Translating this DNA gives a protein that differs at residue 5 from the TCRdb one, which belongs to a much larger clone; a read error is likely, and the protein shown is this translation. V gene TRDV2 combines with J gene TRDJ3; 7 bases fit TRDD3. Germline V CDR1 and CDR2: GEAIGNYY, EKD. The CDR3 has 16 residues. V lost 3 bases to trimming and J lost 0 bases; unmatched junction nucleotides: 1. Written as DNA, the CDR3 is TGTGCCTGTGACTGGGGATACTCCTGGGACACCCGACAGATGTTTTTC. It translates to CACDWGYSWDTRQMFF.

This clone turned up a few times. This is likely an artifact of a read error, given a far larger clone one base away. The same CDR3 also results from other DNA sequences found in this sample. This chain uses TRDV2 with TRDJ3, with a possible D match to TRDD3 (6 bases). The CDR3 consists of 19 residues. Germline V lookup: CDR1 GEAIGNYY, CDR2 EKD. The DNA of the CDR3 is TGTGCCTGTGACGGCATCGTGGGGGGCCAGTCCCGGGACACCAGACAGATGTTTTTC. It encodes CACDGIVGGQSRDTRQMFF.

This clone has only a few counts. TCRdb attributes to this sequence the protein of a much larger clone, which differs from the DNA translation at residue 5; a read error is likely, and the protein displayed is translated from the DNA. The CDR3 sequence: CACDALGDTRSTWDTRQMFF. The CDR3 DNA sequence: TGTGCCTGTGACGCTCTGGGGGATACGCGCTCAACCTGGGACACCCGACAGATGTTTTTC. This chain connects TRDV2 to TRDJ3; 12 bases fit TRDD3. The CDR3 runs 20 residues. V trimming: 3 bases; J trimming: 2 bases; junction bases outside the gene matches: 10. The germline V gene has CDR1 GEAIGNYY and CDR2 EKD.

Comment on this clone: TCRdb's protein, taken from a much larger clone, differs from this DNA's translation at residue 11, likely owing to a read error; the protein displayed comes from the DNA. V usage is TRDV2 and J usage is TRDJ3; TRDD3 matches 7 bases. Germline lookup yields CDR1 GEAIGNYY and CDR2 EKD. This CDR3 has 20 amino acids. Trimming cost V 0 bases and J 0 bases; bases outside gene matches: 10. This chain's CDR3 is CACDTAWGVFNSWDTRQMFF. CDR3 in DNA: TGTGCCTGTGACACCGCCTGGGGGGTTTTCAACTCCTGGGACACCCGACAGATGTTTTTC.

As concerns this clone: Only one base separates this from a far larger clonotype, so it likely reflects a read error. This specimen includes other DNA sequences encoding the same CDR3. The V and J genes are TRDV2 and TRDJ2; the match to TRDD3 covers 10 bases. Germline V gene sequence: CDR1 GEAIGNYY, CDR2 EKD. The CDR3 loop spans 18 amino acids. V shed 0 bases, J shed 0 bases, and the junction held 6 bases outside the gene matches. The chain's CDR3 is CACDTLLGGYSLTAQLFF. Written as DNA, the CDR3 is TGTGCCTGTGACACCTTACTTGGGGGATACTCTTTGACAGCACAACTCTTCTTT.

This clone has a handful of counts. This rearrangement joins TRDV2 to TRDJ3; 12 bases map to TRDD3. The CDR3 contains 23 residues. V shed 0 bases, J shed 2 bases, and the junction held 16 bases outside the gene matches. Looked up from germline, CDR1 is GEAIGNYY and CDR2 is EKD. The CDR3 region is CACDTLDVLGDTKAPWDTRQMFF. Written as DNA, the CDR3 is TGTGCCTGTGACACCCTTGACGTACTGGGGGATACTAAGGCCCCCTGGGACACCCGACAGATGTTTTTC.

A remark on this clone: A far larger clone is one base from this, pointing to a likely read error. This rearrangement joins TRDV2 to TRDJ3, with 8 bases fitting TRDD3. Germline values: CDR1 GEAIGNYY, CDR2 EKD. The CDR3 is 19 residues long. The CDR3 protein is CACDKVLGGSSWGTRQMFF. The CDR3, as DNA: TGTGCCTGTGACAAAGTACTGGGGGGGAGCTCCTGGGGCACCCGACAGATGTTTTTC.

This clone was detected a few times. TCRdb's protein for this DNA is that of a much larger clone and differs from the translation at residue 9, likely a read error; the protein shown is the DNA translation. CDR3 nucleotides: TGTGCTCTTGGGGTCCCGTACTCCCGGGACACCCGACAGATGTTTTTC. Protein: CALGVPYSRDTRQMFF. The V and J genes are TRDV1 and TRDJ3; D is unresolved. Germline assignment: CDR1 TSWWSYY and CDR2 QGS. The CDR3 totals 16 residues.

This clone came up a few times. The protein that TCRdb holds for this DNA derives from a much larger clone and differs from the translated DNA at residue 2, which likely indicates a read error; the protein shown here is translated from the DNA. This chain connects TRDV2 to TRDJ3; the match to TRDD3 covers 8 bases. This CDR3 is built from 18 residues. Germline CDR1 reads GEAIGNYY; CDR2 reads EKD. As DNA, the CDR3 is TGTTCCTGTGACACCTGGGGGACGAGCTCCTGGGACACCCGACAGATGTTTTTC. It is translated as CSCDTWGTSSWDTRQMFF.

This clone was counted between two and nine times. TCRdb's entry gives the protein of a much larger clone, which mismatches this DNA's translation at residue 15, likely from a read error; the protein reported here is translated from the DNA. This CDR3 is CACDTVLGPSSWDTQQMFF. The CDR3 DNA sequence: TGTGCCTGTGACACGGTACTGGGGCCCAGCTCCTGGGACACCCAACAGATGTTTTTC. V and J are TRDV2 and TRDJ3; 7 bases are a match to TRDD3. The germline V gene encodes CDR1 GEAIGNYY and CDR2 EKD. The CDR3 has 19 amino acids.

This clone has at least ten counts. A read error is likely here: a far larger clone is one base away. Other DNA sequences of this sample code for an identical CDR3. The chain carries TRDV3 and TRDJ1; D uncertain. The CDR3 runs 11 residues. Trimming removed 3 bases at V and 9 bases at J, with 14 bases between. Germline CDR1 and CDR2: TVYSNPD and GDNSRS (reference sequence). The CDR3 DNA reads as TGTGCCTTGAGTGCGGGCCTGGAACTCATCTTT. Translating gives CALSAGLELIF.

This clone was detected only a few times. The V call is TRDV2, the J call TRDJ3, with 9 bases identical to TRDD3. V shed 5 bases, J shed 2 bases, and the junction held 21 bases outside the gene matches. In germline, CDR1 is GEAIGNYY, CDR2 EKD. The CDR3 has 22 amino acids. CDR3 region: CACAPKSVLGIRRTWDTRQMFF. DNA of the CDR3: TGTGCCTGTGCGCCGAAGTCGGTACTGGGGATACGTAGGACCTGGGACACCCGACAGATGTTTTTC.

This clone has just a few counts. For this DNA, TCRdb reports the protein of a much larger clone, which diverges at residue 4, most likely from a read error; the protein presented here is translated directly from the DNA. The chain combines TRDV2 with TRDJ3; 9 positions match TRDD3. Looked up from germline, CDR1 is GEAIGNYY and CDR2 is EKD. The CDR3 spans 21 residues. V gave up 5 bases and J gave up 0 bases; unmatched junction bases: 16. Written as DNA, the CDR3 is TGTGCCTGTGGCGCCGAGTCTTTACTGGGGGAGAGCTCCTGGGACACCCGACAGATGTTTTTC. Amino acids: CACGAESLLGESSWDTRQMFF.

A remark on this clone: A read error is the likely source, as a far larger clone sits one nucleotide away. Other DNA sequences in the sample encode the same CDR3. The CDR3, as DNA: TGTGCCTGTGACAATACTGGGGGATACCCTAGCTCCTGGGACACCCGGCAGATGTTTTTC. Amino acids: CACDNTGGYPSSWDTRQMFF. The chain is built from TRDV2 and TRDJ3; 12 bases fit TRDD3. The CDR3 totals 20 residues. CDR1 GEAIGNYY and CDR2 EKD come from the germline V gene.

In the case of this clone: Only one base separates this from a far larger clonotype, so it likely reflects a read error. The V and J genes are TRDV2 and TRDJ1, with 10 bases matching TRDD3. Germline CDR1 GEAIGNYY, CDR2 EKD. The CDR3 has 15 residues. This chain's CDR3 is CARDILGDHTDKLIF. As DNA, the CDR3 is TGTGCCCGTGACATACTGGGGGATCACACCGATAAACTCATCTTT.

In this sample, this clone turned up a few times. Since a far larger clone is one base different, this is likely a read error. Other nucleotide sequences from this sample produce the same CDR3. This chain joins TRDV1 and TRDJ2; 9 bases are shared with TRDD2. Germline CDR1 reads TSWWSYY; CDR2 reads QGS. J gave up 0 bases and V 3 bases, and 26 bases lay outside the gene matches. The CDR3 runs to 24 residues. The CDR3 is CALGDLPTRAKLTLLEALTAQLFF. CDR3 DNA: TGTGCTCTTGGGGACCTTCCTACGAGGGCTAAGCTCACACTTTTAGAAGCTTTGACAGCACAACTCTTCTTT.

This clone was seen a few times. This likely stems from a read error, as it lies one base from a far larger clone. Other DNA sequences in this specimen translate into the identical CDR3. This sequence joins TRDV2 and TRDJ3, with 12 bases identical to TRDD3. This CDR3 has 20 residues. The germline CDR1 and CDR2 sequences are GEAIGNYY and EKD. For the CDR3, the DNA is TGTGCCTGCGACAATACTGGGGGATACCCTAGCTCCTGGGACACCCGACAGATGTTTTTC. Its translation is CACDNTGGYPSSWDTRQMFF.